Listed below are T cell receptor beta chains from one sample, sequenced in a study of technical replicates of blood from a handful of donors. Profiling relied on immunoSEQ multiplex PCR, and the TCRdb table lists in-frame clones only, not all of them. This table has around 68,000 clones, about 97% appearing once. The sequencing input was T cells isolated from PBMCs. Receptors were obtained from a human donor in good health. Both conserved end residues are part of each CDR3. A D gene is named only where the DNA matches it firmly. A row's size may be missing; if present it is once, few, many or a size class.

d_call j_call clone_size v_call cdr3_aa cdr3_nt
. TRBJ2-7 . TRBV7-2 CASSTVPEVYEQYF TGTGCCAGCAGCACGGTCCCTGAGGTCTACGAGCAGTACTTC
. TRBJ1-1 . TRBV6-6 CASSYRAGDTEAFF TGTGCCAGCAGTTATAGGGCAGGGGACACTGAAGCTTTCTTT
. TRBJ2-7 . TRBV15 CATSRDLGGVYEQYF TGTGCCACCAGCAGAGATTTAGGCGGAGTCTACGAGCAGTACTTC
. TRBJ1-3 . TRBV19 CASSMAGSVSGNTIYF TGTGCCAGTAGTATGGCAGGTTCGGTCTCTGGAAACACCATATATTTT
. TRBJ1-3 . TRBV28 CASSDDSSSGNTIYF TGTGCCAGCAGCGACGACTCGAGCTCTGGAAACACCATATATTTT
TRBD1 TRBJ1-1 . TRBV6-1 CASTRTGGTEAFF TGTGCCAGCACCCGGACAGGGGGCACTGAAGCTTTCTTT
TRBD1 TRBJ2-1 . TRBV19 CASSIEGTGWNEQFF TGTGCCAGTAGTATAGAAGGGACAGGGTGGAATGAGCAGTTCTTC
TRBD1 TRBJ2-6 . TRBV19 CASSRGTGANVLTF TGTGCCAGTAGCAGGGGGACTGGGGCCAACGTCCTGACTTTC
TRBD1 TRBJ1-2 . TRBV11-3 CASSRDRGAGYTF TGTGCCAGCAGTCGCGACAGGGGAGCTGGCTACACCTTC
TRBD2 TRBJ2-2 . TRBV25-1 CASRGTSGSPGELFF TGTGCCAGCAGGGGGACTAGCGGGAGTCCCGGGGAGCTGTTTTTT
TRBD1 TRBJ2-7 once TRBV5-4 CASSPSYDRAPAYEQYF TGTGCCAGCAGTCCTTCTTATGACAGGGCCCCTGCCTACGAGCAGTACTTC
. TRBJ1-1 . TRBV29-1 CSVESGGHTEAFF TGCAGCGTTGAAAGCGGGGGCCACACTGAAGCTTTCTTT
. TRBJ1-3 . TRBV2 CASSDRGNTIYF TGTGCCAGCAGTGACAGGGGAAACACCATATATTTT
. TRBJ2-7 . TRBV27 CASSVVGAGAYEQYF TGTGCCAGCAGTGTCGTGGGAGCAGGGGCGTACGAGCAGTACTTC
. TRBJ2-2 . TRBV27 CASSLLGAPGELFF TGTGCCAGCAGTTTATTGGGCGCGCCCGGGGAGCTGTTTTTT
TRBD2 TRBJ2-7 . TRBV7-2 CASSLVAGLTYEQYF TGTGCCAGCAGCCTTGTAGCGGGACTAACCTACGAGCAGTACTTC
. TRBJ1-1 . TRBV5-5 CASEGLNEAFF TGTGCCAGTGAGGGTCTAAATGAAGCTTTCTTT
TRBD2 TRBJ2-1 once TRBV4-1 CASSQDHPGSGAPSYNEQFF TGCGCCAGCAGCCAAGATCACCCAGGAAGCGGGGCGCCATCCTACAATGAGCAGTTCTTC
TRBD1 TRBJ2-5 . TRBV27 CASREPGGQETQYF TGTGCCAGCAGAGAACCAGGGGGCCAAGAGACCCAGTACTTC
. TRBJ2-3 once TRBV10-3 CAISESEIDTQYF TGTGCCATCAGTGAGTCGGAGATAGATACGCAGTATTTT
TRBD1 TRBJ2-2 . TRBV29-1 CSVTGTGGENTGELFF TGCAGCGTCACCGGGACAGGGGGGGAGAACACCGGGGAGCTGTTTTTT
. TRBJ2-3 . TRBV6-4 CASSDFAYPRADTQYF TGTGCCAGCAGCGACTTCGCATACCCCAGGGCAGATACGCAGTATTTT
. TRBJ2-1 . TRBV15 CATSRDVAVDEQFF TGTGCCACCAGCAGAGATGTAGCGGTGGACGAGCAGTTCTTC
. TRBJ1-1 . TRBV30 CARGGGQPNTEAFF TGTGCCCGGGGGGGAGGACAGCCTAACACTGAAGCTTTCTTT
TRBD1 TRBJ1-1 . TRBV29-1 CSGRDRMNTEAFF TGCAGCGGGAGGGACAGAATGAACACTGAAGCTTTCTTT
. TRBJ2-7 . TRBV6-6 CASSYSTGTEQYF TGTGCCAGCAGTTACTCCACAGGTACAGAGCAGTACTTC
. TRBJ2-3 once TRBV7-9 CASSLGRAGDADTQYF TGTGCCAGCAGCTTAGGTAGGGCAGGGGATGCGGATACGCAGTATTTT
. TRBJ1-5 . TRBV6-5 CAVRGGNSQPQHF TGTGCCGTACGGGGGGGAAATTCGCAGCCCCAGCATTTT
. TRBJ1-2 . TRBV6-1 CASLISQGMGYTF TGTGCCAGCCTTATTTCTCAGGGTATGGGCTACACCTTC
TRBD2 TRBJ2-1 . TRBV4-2 CASSLKHLPGGSYNEQFF TGTGCCAGCAGCCTAAAACATCTTCCGGGAGGGTCCTACAATGAGCAGTTCTTC
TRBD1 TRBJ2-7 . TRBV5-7 CASSFDRGPYEQYF TGTGCCAGCAGCTTTGACAGGGGGCCCTACGAGCAGTACTTC
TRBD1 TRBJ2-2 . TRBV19 CASSAGTGGSGELFF TGTGCCAGTAGTGCCGGGACAGGGGGCTCCGGGGAGCTGTTTTTT
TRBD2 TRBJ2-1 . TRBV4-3 CASSQVAGSYNEQFF TGCGCCAGCAGCCAAGTAGCGGGCTCCTACAATGAGCAGTTCTTC
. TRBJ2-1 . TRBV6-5 CASSGFNEQFF TGTGCCAGCTCGGGTTTCAATGAGCAGTTCTTC
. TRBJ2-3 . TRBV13 CASSLTRGSQGDTQYF TGTGCCAGCAGCTTAACAAGGGGCAGTCAGGGAGATACGCAGTATTTT
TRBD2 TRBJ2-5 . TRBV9 CASSFSGGETQYF TGTGCCAGCAGCTTCAGCGGGGGAGAGACCCAGTACTTC
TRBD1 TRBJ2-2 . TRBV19 CASSILGTVNTGELFF TGTGCCAGTAGTATCCTCGGGACAGTGAACACCGGGGAGCTGTTTTTT
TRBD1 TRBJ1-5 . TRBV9 CASSALRKRTGKGEPQHF TGTGCCAGCAGCGCACTCAGAAAAAGGACAGGGAAAGGAGAGCCCCAGCATTTT
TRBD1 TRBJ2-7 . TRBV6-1 CASSEGWGQLAYEQYF TGTGCCAGCAGTGAAGGGTGGGGACAGCTAGCCTACGAGCAGTACTTC
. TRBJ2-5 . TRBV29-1 CSVNRYQETQYF TGCAGCGTCAACAGGTACCAAGAGACCCAGTACTTC